The 29 T cell receptor beta chains given below trace back to one sample, sequenced in a study of T cells after yellow fever vaccination. TCRdb re-called the 5' RACE reads with MiXCR, one entry per CDR3 protein. The table lists about 74,000 distinct CDR3 sequences, approximately 7.7% of them singletons. The input for sequencing was CD8+ T cells sorted from PBMCs, taken around 5 days after the first yellow fever vaccination. The receptors come from a young man who received the YFV17D yellow fever vaccine.

This clonotype was picked up a small number of times. The chain recombines TRBV14 with TRBJ1-6; tentatively, D is TRBD1 (5 bases). Looked up from germline, CDR1 is SGHDN and CDR2 is FVKESK. CDR3 length: 15 amino acids. The germline V and J ends were trimmed by 4 bases and 9 bases, with 16 bases remaining between them. CDR3 protein: CASSLLQGVSSPLHF. The CDR3 DNA reads as TGTGCCAGCAGCCTTCTCCAGGGAGTCAGTTCACCCCTCCACTTT.

V gene TRBV7-2 combines with J gene TRBJ2-1; D call uncertain. V lost 2 bases and J lost 0, with 8 bases in between. This CDR3 spans 15 amino acids. CDR1 is SGHTA and CDR2 is FQGNSA in the germline V gene. For the CDR3, the DNA is TGTGCCAGCAGCTTAAGTAGGAGCTCCTACAATGAGCAGTTCTTC. Its protein product is CASSLSRSSYNEQFF.

Ten or more counts support this clonotype. The rearrangement joins TRBV12-5 to TRBJ1-5; 10 bases are a match to TRBD1. The germline V gene encodes CDR1 LGHNT and CDR2 FRNRAP. The CDR3 totals 16 residues. With V trimmed by 4 bases and J by 2 bases, 5 bases remained unmatched. CDR3 nucleotide sequence: TGTGCTAGTGGTTCAGGGGGGACAGGGGGCAATCAGCCCCAGCATTTT. It translates to CASGSGGTGGNQPQHF.

The V call is TRBV6-2 or TRBV6-3, the J call TRBJ2-1, with 10 nucleotides matching TRBD2. Trimming cost V 0 bases and J 9 bases; bases outside gene matches: 11. There are 17 residues in the CDR3. Germline CDR1 is MNHEY and CDR2 is SVGEGT. The CDR3 loop reads CASSYSASGGPQGEQFF. The DNA for the CDR3 is TGTGCCAGCAGTTACTCGGCTAGCGGGGGCCCACAAGGTGAGCAGTTCTTC.

This clonotype was observed a few times. This chain joins TRBV19 and TRBJ1-5; D not certain. Trimming cost V 2 bases and J 0 bases, with 8 bases left between them. This CDR3 is 15 amino acids long. CDR1 LNHDA and CDR2 SQIVND come from the germline V gene (reference sequence). As DNA, the CDR3 is TGTGCCAGTAGTATAATGCACTATAGCAATCAGCCCCAGCATTTT. Amino acid sequence: CASSIMHYSNQPQHF.

J is TRBJ1-3 and V is TRBV11-3; D may be TRBD1 (5 bases). Per the germline V gene, CDR1 is SGHNT and CDR2 is YENEEA. The CDR3 length is 16 residues. Between the trimmed V and J ends, which lost 6 bases and 0 bases, there was a span of 15 bases. The CDR3 here is CASSHRPVSSGNTIYF. CDR3 DNA sequence: TGTGCCAGCAGTCACAGGCCAGTTAGCTCTGGAAACACCATATATTTT. The full variable domain, its missing parts supplied by reference TRBV11-3 and TRBJ1-3, is EAGVVQSPRYKIIEKKQPVAFWCNPISGHNTLYWYLQNLGQGPELLIRYENEEAVDDSQLPKDRFSAERLKGVDSTLKIQPAELGDSAVYLCASSHRPVSSGNTIYFGEGSWLTVV.

In this sample, this clonotype turned up many times. This rearrangement joins TRBV7-8 to TRBJ2-1; TRBD2 matches 12 bases. V was clipped by 2 bases and J by 10 bases; unmatched bases: 3. Germline V gives CDR1 SGHVS, CDR2 FQNEAQ. The CDR3 spans 14 residues. The DNA for the CDR3 is TGTGCCAGCAGCTTAAATCTAGCGGGGGGGGAGCAGTTCTTC. Translation gives CASSLNLAGGEQFF.

This clonotype was picked up many times. V gene TRBV5-1 combines with J gene TRBJ1-1, with D tentatively TRBD1 (5 bases). V was shortened by 4 bases and J by 7 bases, with 17 bases between the two germline ends. The CDR3 covers 14 residues. From germline, CDR1 is SGHRS and CDR2 YFSETQ. CDR3 in amino acids: CASSLERTTIEAFF. DNA for the CDR3: TGCGCCAGCAGCCTGGAACGGACAACCATTGAAGCTTTCTTT.

This clonotype was detected many times. The CDR3 DNA reads TGTGCCAGCAGTGACCCCTGGGCGGAGACCTACGAGCAGTACTTC. This gives the protein CASSDPWAETYEQYF. V is TRBV6-4 and J is TRBJ2-7; the D is unclear. The CDR3 consists of 15 residues. Germline values: CDR1 MRHNA, CDR2 SNTAGT. The germline V and J ends were trimmed by 2 bases and 2 bases, with 13 bases remaining between them.

The chain combines TRBV7-2 with TRBJ1-1; 10 bases are shared with TRBD1. CDR1 and CDR2 (germline): SGHTA, FQGNSA. The CDR3 totals 17 residues. Germline trimming cut 7 bases from V and 2 bases from J; bases unmatched to any gene: 13. In nucleotides, the CDR3 is TGTGCCAGCAAACCCGGCGTGGGACAGGGGCTAAACACTGAAGCTTTCTTT. Amino acid sequence: CASKPGVGQGLNTEAFF.

Concerning this clonotype: Relative to the germline gene, one junction end is altered; a read error may explain this. The chain links TRBV29-1 to TRBJ2-5, with TRBD1 matching 7 bases. The CDR3 totals 15 residues. CDR1 and CDR2 (germline): SQVTM, ANQGSEA. The CDR3 loop reads CSVDGTDKDPENQYF. The CDR3 region has the DNA TGCAGCGTTGACGGGACAGACAAAGATCCAGAGAACCAGTACTTC. Full variable domain (remainder filled in from reference TRBV29-1 and TRBJ2-5): SAVISQKPSRDICQRGTSLTIQCQVDSQVTMMFWYRQQPGQSLTLIATANQGSEATYESGFVIDKFPISRPNLTFSTLTVSNMSPEDSSIYLCSVDGTDKDPENQYFGPGTRLLVL.

This clonotype has only a few counts. The rearrangement uses TRBV4-1 and TRBJ1-6, with D possibly being TRBD1 (5 bases). This CDR3 is built from 17 residues. Between the trimmed V and J ends, which lost 1 base and 10 bases, there was a span of 20 bases. Germline CDR1 is MGHRA and CDR2 is YSYEKL. The DNA for the CDR3 is TGCGCCAGCAGCCAAGGTTTTAGGACAAGCAAAAAATCACCCCTCCACTTT. This gives the protein CASSQGFRTSKKSPLHF.

This clonotype was found many times. The rearrangement joins TRBV10-3 to TRBJ1-3; 7 bases align to TRBD1. This CDR3 contains 14 residues. Germline-derived CDR1 and CDR2 are ENHRY and SYGVKD. The J segment lost 2 bases and the V segment lost 10 bases, leaving 8 bases of the junction unmatched. The CDR3 sequence is CATYPTGTGNTIYF. As DNA, the CDR3 is TGTGCCACCTACCCGACAGGGACTGGAAACACCATATATTTT.

This clonotype came up many times. The chain links TRBV19 to TRBJ1-1, with D possibly matching TRBD1 (6 bases). The germline V gene has CDR1 LNHDA and CDR2 SQIVND (reference sequence). This CDR3 contains 15 residues. V shed 3 bases and J shed 2 bases, with 13 bases lying between them. The CDR3 spells CASSMGALTNTEAFF. DNA for the CDR3: TGTGCCAGTAGTATGGGGGCGCTCACTAACACTGAAGCTTTCTTT.

This clonotype was counted between two and nine times. The J gene is TRBJ1-6, the V gene TRBV4-1; D uncertain. The germline V and J ends were trimmed by 6 bases and 6 bases, with 12 bases remaining between them. This CDR3 is 14 amino acids long. The germline CDR1 and CDR2 sequences are MGHRA and YSYEKL. CDR3 sequence: CASRGGPLNSPLHF. As DNA, the CDR3 is TGCGCCAGCAGGGGCGGACCACTTAATTCACCCCTCCACTTT.

The chain joins TRBV12-3 or TRBV12-4 to TRBJ1-2; 7 nucleotides match TRBD1. Trimming took 7 bases from V and 5 from J; bases not matched to a gene: 10. The CDR3 runs 14 residues. Here the CDR3 DNA reads TGTGCCAGCACTCCGGGACAGCTAACTTATGGCTACACCTTC. Protein product: CASTPGQLTYGYTF.

This clonotype was counted ten times or more. V usage is TRBV4-1 and J usage is TRBJ2-2, with D maybe TRBD1 (5 bases). Trimming took off 5 bases at V and 4 bases at J, with 14 bases between the two ends. CDR3 length: 15 residues. Germline values: CDR1 MGHRA, CDR2 YSYEKL. This CDR3 reads CASSYRFSGTGELFF. Here the CDR3 DNA reads TGCGCCAGCAGCTACAGGTTTTCGGGCACCGGGGAGCTGTTTTTT.

This clonotype has ten or more counts. The chain recombines TRBV5-5 with TRBJ2-1, with TRBD1 as a possible D gene (5 bases). The length of the CDR3 is 17 residues. Trimming pared 4 bases from V and 8 bases from J, leaving 25 bases between. Germline CDR1 SGHKS, CDR2 YYEKEE (reference sequence). CDR3 DNA: TGTGCCAGCAGCACCTACCAAGACAGATCCCTTTTTGATGAGCAGTTCTTC. Amino acids: CASSTYQDRSLFDEQFF.

This clonotype was seen a few times. This chain joins TRBV5-1 and TRBJ1-1; tentative D call: TRBD1 (5 bases). The germline V gene has CDR1 SGHRS and CDR2 YFSETQ. This CDR3 has 15 residues. Between the trimmed V and J ends, which lost 4 bases and 3 bases, there was a span of 16 bases. The CDR3 spells CASSEEGGDYTEAFF. DNA for the CDR3: TGCGCCAGCAGCGAGGAAGGAGGGGATTACACTGAAGCTTTCTTT.

This clonotype was picked up a small number of times. The genes are TRBV20-1 and TRBJ1-5; a weak D match, TRBD1 (5 bases). Germline V CDR1 and CDR2: DFQATT, SNEGSKA (reference sequence). The CDR3 extends over 16 amino acids. V shed 0 bases and J shed 2 bases, with 14 bases lying between them. The CDR3 sequence is CSARDLRGEGNQPQHF. The CDR3 nucleotides are TGCAGTGCTAGAGATCTCCGAGGGGAGGGCAATCAGCCCCAGCATTTT.

This clonotype was counted ten times or more. The genes are TRBV4-3 and TRBJ2-3; 8 nucleotides line up with TRBD1. The CDR3 has 15 residues. V lost 0 bases to trimming and J lost 1 base; unmatched junction nucleotides: 0. Germline loops: CDR1 LGHNA, CDR2 YSLEER. CDR3 loop: CASSQDRGRTDTQYF. In DNA form, the CDR3 reads TGCGCCAGCAGCCAAGACAGGGGGCGCACAGATACGCAGTATTTT.

At least ten counts were recorded for this clonotype. The genes are TRBV3-1 and TRBJ2-5; 7 bases line up with TRBD1. The V gene's germline CDR1 is LGHDT and CDR2 YNNKEL (reference sequence). The CDR3 extends over 15 amino acids. V shed 2 bases and J 1 base; nucleotides not matched to a gene: 4. The CDR3 bases are TGTGCCAGCAGCCAAACAGGGGACCTCCAAGAGACCCAGTACTTC. This encodes CASSQTGDLQETQYF.

CDR3 residues: CASSLALAGGLLSSYNEQFF. In DNA, the CDR3 is TGTGCCAGCAGCTTAGCGCTAGCGGGGGGCCTCCTTAGCTCCTACAATGAGCAGTTCTTC. V gene TRBV7-2 combines with J gene TRBJ2-1; 11 bases line up with TRBD2. The CDR3 spans 20 residues. Unmatched junction bases numbered 10, after V lost 0 bases and J lost 0 bases. Per germline, CDR1 SGHTA and CDR2 FQGNSA.

This clonotype was picked up many times. Here the CDR3 DNA reads TGCGCCAGCAGCCAAGATGCTCATGGGACGGTGGCCAAAAACATTCAGTACTTC. Amino acids: CASSQDAHGTVAKNIQYF. The V and J genes are TRBV4-3 and TRBJ2-4; either TRBD1 or TRBD2 may fit D (5 bases each). CDR1 is LGHNA, CDR2 YSLEER, per germline. V was trimmed by 0 bases and J by 1 base, leaving 16 bases between them. CDR3 size: 18 residues.

About this clonotype itself: A junction end diverges from the germline sequence, so it may reflect a read error. The chain recombines TRBV28 with TRBJ2-3, with 12 nucleotides matching TRBD2. This CDR3 region has 15 residues. Germline CDR1 reads MDHEN; CDR2 reads SYDVKM. CDR3 sequence: CASSFLAGGHDTHYF. The CDR3 DNA is TGTGCCAGCAGTTTTCTAGCGGGGGGGCATGATACGCATTATTTT.

This clonotype has only a few counts. This chain uses TRBV9 with TRBJ2-1; 9 bases fit TRBD2. Trimming at V came to 0 bases and at J to 2 bases, leaving 12 bases not matched to a gene. Germline V CDR1 and CDR2: SGDLS, YYNGEE. The CDR3 sequence is 19 residues long. The CDR3 sequence is CASSVAASGEPQPYNEQFF. As DNA, the CDR3 is TGTGCCAGCAGCGTAGCAGCTAGCGGGGAGCCCCAGCCCTACAATGAGCAGTTCTTC.

This clonotype was picked up many times. The chain is built from TRBV27 and TRBJ2-3; D perhaps matches TRBD1 (7 bases). The V end lost 6 bases, the J end lost 6 bases, and 16 bases lay between the germline ends. Germline V lookup: CDR1 MNHEY, CDR2 SMNVEV (reference sequence). The CDR3 spans 14 residues. For the CDR3, the DNA is TGTGCCAGCAGAGTGGAGGGGGCAGGTGATACGCAGTATTTT. Translating it yields CASRVEGAGDTQYF.

This clonotype was detected only a few times. This rearrangement joins TRBV12-3 or TRBV12-4 to TRBJ2-5; tentative D call: TRBD2 (6 bases). The CDR3 is 13 residues long. Trimming shortened V by 3 bases and J by 4 bases, and 9 bases separated the two germline ends. Here the CDR3 reads CASSFGGVETQYF. CDR3 in DNA: TGTGCCAGCAGTTTCGGAGGGGTAGAGACCCAGTACTTC.

This clonotype was seen at least ten times. J is TRBJ2-3 and V is TRBV7-9, with 7 positions matching TRBD2. The CDR3 is 13 amino acids. Germline assignment: CDR1 SEHNR and CDR2 FQNEAQ (reference sequence). V was clipped by 5 bases and J by 7 bases; unmatched bases: 6. CDR3 region: CASSTELAYTQYF. CDR3 sequence (DNA): TGTGCCAGCAGCACAGAACTAGCGTATACGCAGTATTTT.